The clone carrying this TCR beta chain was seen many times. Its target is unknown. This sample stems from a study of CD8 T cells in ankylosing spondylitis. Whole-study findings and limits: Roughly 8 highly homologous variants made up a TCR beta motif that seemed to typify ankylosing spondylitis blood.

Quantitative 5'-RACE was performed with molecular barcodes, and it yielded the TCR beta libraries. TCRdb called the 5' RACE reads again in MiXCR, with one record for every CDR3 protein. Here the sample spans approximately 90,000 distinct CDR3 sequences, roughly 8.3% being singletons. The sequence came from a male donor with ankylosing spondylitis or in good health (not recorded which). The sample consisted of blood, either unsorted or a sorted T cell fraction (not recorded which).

CDR3 DNA: TGCGCCAGCAGCCAATGGGGGGGGACCCAGTACTTC. Translated, it gives CASSQWGGTQYF. V gene TRBV4-1 combines with J gene TRBJ2-5; 7 nucleotides match TRBD2. CDR1 and CDR2 (germline): MGHRA, YSYEKL. J lost 7 bases, V lost 2 bases, and 1 base had no gene match. There are 12 residues in the CDR3.